In its sample, the clone carrying this T cell receptor beta chain ranks as medium-sized (0.01 to 0.1%). The antigen remains unidentified. Trimming stripped 4 bases from V and 2 bases from J, with 4 bases between. Germline lookup yields CDR1 SGHVS and CDR2 FQNEAQ. CDR3 size: 12 residues. The entry originates in a study of HIV-infected patients and healthy controls. Study overall: CD8 counts did not change consistently during early therapy; the CD4:CD8 ratio climbed slightly.

cDNA was made from about 500 ng RNA using alpha and beta constant primers. Separate chain-specific third strand synthesis with multiplexing indices produced the alpha and beta libraries. TCRdb reprocessed the 5' RACE reads with MiXCR, giving one entry per CDR3 protein. Among nearly 7,500 distinct CDR3 sequences, roughly 10% were seen once, and the ten largest hold approximately 15%. No cell fractionation was done, so the repertoire covers all unsorted peripheral blood T cells. Study results and limitations: Compared with controls, mean Gini indices were significantly raised in HIV-infected repertoires, possibly indicating oligoclonality. HLA types of the donors remained undetermined. HIV-associated CDR3 frequencies dropped significantly during therapy; CMV-associated ones, mostly rising, changed nonsignificantly.

The V call is TRBV7-8, the J call TRBJ2-3, with D unclear. The sequenced sample was blood, obtained before antiretroviral therapy. The sequence came from an adult with HIV infection. CDR3 loop: CASSYSTDTQYF. The CDR3 nucleotides read TGTGCCAGCAGCTACTCCACAGATACGCAGTATTTT.